Following are 30 T cell receptor beta chains from one sample sequenced in a study of neurological immune-mediated disorders. TCRdb reprocessed the 5' RACE reads with MiXCR, giving one entry per CDR3 protein. This table holds roughly 50,000 distinct CDR3 sequences, around a sixth found once. What was sequenced was PBMCs. These receptors originate from a man aged 60 to 69 in good health.

This clonotype was seen ten or more times. This chain joins TRBV5-1 and TRBJ2-7, with TRBD1 identical over 8 bases. With V trimmed by 4 bases and J by 2 bases, 5 bases remained unmatched. Looked up from germline, CDR1 is SGHRS and CDR2 is YFSETQ. The CDR3 is 14 amino acids. CDR3 sequence: CASSAGQGAYEQYF. CDR3 bases: TGCGCCAGCAGCGCCGGACAGGGCGCCTACGAGCAGTACTTC. Combining the CDR3 with reference TRBV5-1 and TRBJ2-7 gives the whole variable domain KAGVTQTPRYLIKTRGQQVTLSCSPISGHRSVSWYQQTPGQGLQFLFEYFSETQRNKGNFPGRFSGRQFSNSRSEMNVSTLELGDSALYLCASSAGQGAYEQYFGPGTRLTVT.

The genes are TRBV5-1 and TRBJ2-2; weak D call: TRBD1 (6 bases). Germline V gene sequence: CDR1 SGHRS, CDR2 YFSETQ. The CDR3 extends over 19 amino acids. Trimming pared 0 bases from V and 1 base from J, leaving 19 bases between. The CDR3 spells CASSLGFGATGQNTGELFF. In DNA form, the CDR3 reads TGCGCCAGCAGCTTGGGGTTTGGTGCGACAGGACAGAACACCGGGGAGCTGTTTTTT.

This clonotype was detected many times. The chain combines TRBV10-3 with TRBJ2-3, with 10 bases identical to TRBD2. Germline V gives CDR1 ENHRY, CDR2 SYGVKD. The CDR3 has 18 amino acids. J was trimmed by 1 base and V by 4 bases; bases with no gene match: 11. The CDR3 is CAISGPSGRALRTDTQYF. Written as DNA, the CDR3 is TGTGCCATCAGTGGACCGAGCGGGAGGGCCCTCCGCACAGATACGCAGTATTTT.

This chain uses TRBV6-5 with TRBJ2-2; D is unclear. Trimming pared 2 bases from V and 7 bases from J, leaving 2 bases between. Germline-derived CDR1 and CDR2 are MNHEY and SVGAGI. The CDR3 has 11 amino acids. This CDR3 reads CASSYIGELFF. The CDR3 nucleotides read TGTGCCAGCAGTTACATCGGGGAGCTGTTTTTT.

This clonotype was recorded many times. The chain carries TRBV5-1 and TRBJ2-4; no reliable D call. V lost 0 bases to trimming and J lost 5 bases, with 12 bases between them. Germline loops: CDR1 SGHRS, CDR2 YFSETQ. The CDR3 is made up of 15 amino acids. CDR3 loop: CASSLETPAQNIQYF. The CDR3 DNA follows: TGCGCCAGCAGCTTGGAGACCCCTGCCCAAAACATTCAGTACTTC.

There are many counts of this clonotype. The chain is built from TRBV29-1 and TRBJ2-1, with 7 bases fitting TRBD2. The CDR3 length is 11 residues. V lost 6 bases to trimming and J lost 15 bases; unmatched junction nucleotides: 11. Germline values: CDR1 SQVTM, CDR2 ANQGSEA. The CDR3: CSVPGGPLRFF. CDR3 nucleotides: TGCAGCGTCCCGGGGGGACCTTTGCGGTTCTTC.

This clonotype was counted ten times or more. This rearrangement joins TRBV9 to TRBJ2-6, with 11 positions matching TRBD2. The CDR3 length is 18 residues. V shed 3 bases, J shed 0 bases, and the junction held 5 bases outside the gene matches. Per the germline V gene, CDR1 is SGDLS and CDR2 is YYNGEE. The CDR3 region is CASSARTSGPSGANVLTF. In DNA, the CDR3 is TGTGCCAGCAGCGCCCGGACTAGCGGGCCCTCTGGGGCCAACGTCCTGACTTTC.

As for this clonotype: This may stem from a read error, because a much larger clone lies one nucleotide away. The genes are TRBV5-5 and TRBJ2-2; TRBD1 might be the D (6 bases). Germline values: CDR1 SGHKS, CDR2 YYEKEE (reference sequence). The CDR3 is 17 residues long. Trimming removed 1 base at V and 4 bases at J, with 17 bases between. CDR3 sequence: CASSLRVTGTSTGELFF. The CDR3 DNA sequence: TGTGCCAGCAGCTTGAGGGTAACAGGGACGAGCACCGGGGAGCTGTTTTTT. The full variable domain, in which reference TRBV5-5 and TRBJ2-2 provide the parts outside the CDR3, is DAGVTQSPTHLIKTRGQQVTLRCSPISGHKSVSWYQQVLGQGPQFIFQYYEKEERGRGNFPDRFSARQFPNYSSELNVNALLLGDSALYLCASSLRVTGTSTGELFFGEGSRLTVL.

The sample holds many counts of this clonotype. The rearrangement links TRBV7-2 to TRBJ2-4; 7 bases are shared with TRBD2. Germline values: CDR1 SGHTA, CDR2 FQGNSA. The junction had 10 bases not matched to a gene; V was cut back by 5 bases and J by 0 bases. The CDR3 length is 17 residues. The CDR3: CASSPKDSGQAKNIQYF. The CDR3, as DNA: TGTGCCAGCAGCCCAAAGGATAGCGGGCAAGCCAAAAACATTCAGTACTTC.

In its sample, this clonotype was seen many times. This rearrangement joins TRBV20-1 to TRBJ2-7; D remains unclear. CDR1 is DFQATT and CDR2 is SNEGSKA in the germline V gene (reference sequence). The V end was cut by 6 bases, the J end by 1 base, with 16 bases between. The CDR3 sequence is 14 residues long. The CDR3 sequence is CSASYSWRSYEQYF. CDR3 DNA: TGCAGTGCCTCGTATTCGTGGCGGTCCTACGAGCAGTACTTC.

The gene calls are TRBV6-2 or TRBV6-3 and TRBJ2-7, with 8 bases identical to TRBD1. Germline CDR1 MNHEY, CDR2 SVGEGT. The CDR3 length is 14 residues. The V and J ends lost 4 bases and 3 bases, in that order; junction bases with no gene match: 5. DNA of the CDR3: TGTGCCAGCAGTTTGGGACAGGCAAACTACGAGCAGTACTTC. This gives the protein CASSLGQANYEQYF.

This clonotype was seen a handful of times. The chain uses TRBV6-2 or TRBV6-3 and TRBJ2-7; D may be TRBD1 (5 bases). Germline lookup yields CDR1 MNHEY and CDR2 SVGEGT. Trimming took 0 bases from V and 1 from J, leaving 13 bases between them. The CDR3 is made up of 16 amino acids. The CDR3 sequence is CASSYSTPGSSYEQYF. The CDR3 DNA is TGTGCCAGCAGTTACTCAACGCCAGGGTCTTCCTACGAGCAGTACTTC.

This clonotype was seen many times. V is TRBV7-2 and J is TRBJ2-1; 13 bases fit TRBD2. The CDR3 is made up of 19 amino acids. Trimming at V came to 0 bases and at J to 7 bases, leaving 12 bases not matched to a gene. CDR1 is SGHTA and CDR2 is FQGNSA in the germline V gene. The CDR3 spells CASSLAPKAGLAGVNEQFF. The CDR3 coding sequence is TGTGCCAGCAGCTTAGCTCCCAAGGCTGGACTAGCGGGAGTTAATGAGCAGTTCTTC.

This clonotype was seen many times. This chain uses TRBV6-5 with TRBJ1-5; the D is unclear. Germline V CDR1 and CDR2: MNHEY, SVGAGI. The CDR3 is made up of 13 amino acids. Trimming took 2 bases from V and 5 from J, leaving 7 bases between them. In nucleotides, the CDR3 is TGTGCCAGCAGTTACACCCGCCATCAGCCCCAGCATTTT. Translated, it gives CASSYTRHQPQHF.

This clonotype appeared many times. The CDR3 DNA sequence: TGTGCCAGCAGTCCGACAGGGAACAGCAATCAGCCCCAGCATTTT. Its protein product is CASSPTGNSNQPQHF. This rearrangement joins TRBV12-3 or TRBV12-4 to TRBJ1-5; 7 bases agree with TRBD1. The CDR3 covers 15 residues. V was clipped by 5 bases and J by 1 base; unmatched bases: 5.

This clonotype showed up many times. The rearrangement uses TRBV10-3 and TRBJ1-1; TRBD1 is a possible D gene (5 bases). The V and J ends lost 3 bases and 3 bases respectively, with 8 bases between them. Germline CDR1 ENHRY, CDR2 SYGVKD. CDR3 length: 13 amino acids. CDR3 protein: CAISEGDDTEAFF. For the CDR3, the DNA is TGTGCCATCAGTGAAGGGGACGACACTGAAGCTTTCTTT.

This clonotype was seen many times. The V call is TRBV5-6, the J call TRBJ2-1; D is uncertain. Trimming took 1 base from V and 8 from J, leaving 7 bases between them. Germline assignment: CDR1 SGHDT and CDR2 YYEEEE. The CDR3 contains 12 residues. CDR3 residues: CASSLSRDEQFF. The DNA for the CDR3 is TGTGCCAGCAGCTTGTCTAGGGATGAGCAGTTCTTC. Drawing the rest from reference TRBV5-6 and TRBJ2-1, the complete variable domain is DAGVTQSPTHLIKTRGQQVTLRCSPKSGHDTVSWYQQALGQGPQFIFQYYEEEERQRGNFPDRFSGHQFPNYSSELNVNALLLGDSALYLCASSLSRDEQFFGPGTRLTVL.

The chain is built from TRBV7-2 and TRBJ1-2; D remains unclear. The germline V gene has CDR1 SGHTA and CDR2 FQGNSA. This CDR3 is built from 13 residues. V shed 1 base and J shed 7 bases, with 10 bases lying between them. The CDR3 nucleotides are TGTGCCAGCAGCTTAGGGGGAGAGTTTGGCTACACCTTC. Encoded protein: CASSLGGEFGYTF.

This clonotype was recorded at least ten times. The V call is TRBV28, the J call TRBJ1-2, with D perhaps TRBD1 (6 bases). Germline values: CDR1 MDHEN, CDR2 SYDVKM. The CDR3 runs 14 residues. Trimming left V 4 bases short and J 4 bases short, with 13 bases between. The CDR3 coding sequence is TGTGCCAGCAGTTCCGGACAGAACCTCTATGGCTACACCTTC. It codes for CASSSGQNLYGYTF.

This clonotype occurred many times. The CDR3 DNA reads TGTGCCAGCAGCGCGCATCGGGCAGCGAGCCCTAATCAGCCCCAGCATTTT. This sequence encodes CASSAHRAASPNQPQHF. This sequence joins TRBV7-2 and TRBJ1-5; D remains ambiguous. Germline V gives CDR1 SGHTA, CDR2 FQGNSA. The V end was cut by 5 bases, the J end by 4 bases, with 21 bases between. This CDR3 region has 17 residues. Combining the CDR3 with reference TRBV7-2 and TRBJ1-5 gives the whole variable domain GAGVSQSPSNKVTEKGKDVELRCDPISGHTALYWYRQSLGQGLEFLIYFQGNSAPDKSGLPSDRFSAERTGGSVSTLTIQRTQQEDSAVYLCASSAHRAASPNQPQHFGDGTRLSIL.

A word on this clonotype: No DNA is shown, since the ends of the CDR3 on it are uncertain; the CDR3 is the one TCRdb lists. V and J are TRBV5-1 and TRBJ1-5. The CDR3 has 23 amino acids, counting both end residues. Germline V gene data show CDR1 as SGHRS and CDR2 as YFSETQ. The CDR3 protein is CASSLGLLSGEQYFGPGNQPQHF.

This clonotype was detected many times. The chain links TRBV28 to TRBJ2-7; perhaps TRBD1 as D (5 bases). The germline V gene has CDR1 MDHEN and CDR2 SYDVKM. The V end was cut by 5 bases, the J end by 6 bases, with 14 bases between. CDR3 length equals 13 residues. CDR3 loop: CASSEPGLGEQYF. DNA for the CDR3: TGTGCCAGCAGTGAACCAGGGTTAGGCGAGCAGTACTTC.

This clonotype appeared many times. V and J are TRBV7-6 and TRBJ1-5; 10 bases match TRBD1. The germline V gene has CDR1 SGHVS and CDR2 FNYEAQ. This CDR3 contains 15 residues. Germline trimming cut 5 bases from V and 6 bases from J; bases unmatched to any gene: 7. The DNA of the CDR3 is TGTGCCAGCAGCCCAAGGACAGGGGGGGGTCAGCCCCAGCATTTT. Translation: CASSPRTGGGQPQHF.

This clonotype came up a few times. The chain links TRBV5-1 to TRBJ2-2, with 9 bases identical to TRBD2. Losses at the gene ends were 2 bases for V and 6 bases for J; bases not matched to a gene: 5. The germline CDR1 and CDR2 sequences are SGHRS and YFSETQ. CDR3 length: 15 residues. The chain's CDR3 is CASSFLAGSPGELFF. The CDR3 bases are TGCGCCAGCAGCTTTCTAGCGGGATCTCCCGGGGAGCTGTTTTTT.

This clonotype has ten or more counts. The junction shows a germline mismatch at one end, possibly a read error. The V call is TRBV7-2, the J call TRBJ2-1; 10 bases map to TRBD2. This CDR3 has 15 residues. CDR1 and CDR2 from the germline V gene are SGHTA and FQGNSA. CDR3 DNA sequence: TGTGCCAGCACCTTAGGGCTAGCGGGGGACAATGAGCAGTTCTTC. Its translation is CASTLGLAGDNEQFF.

This clonotype was picked up many times. The rearrangement uses TRBV5-6 and TRBJ2-1; unclear D gene. Between the trimmed V and J ends, which lost 1 base and 0 bases, there was a span of 8 bases. The CDR3 spans 15 residues. Germline lookup yields CDR1 SGHDT and CDR2 YYEEEE. CDR3 loop: CASSLRQVSYNEQFF. CDR3 nucleotides: TGTGCCAGCAGCTTGAGGCAGGTCTCCTACAATGAGCAGTTCTTC.

This clonotype appeared many times. The rearrangement links TRBV4-3 to TRBJ2-7; 7 nucleotides align to TRBD1. With V trimmed by 0 bases and J by 2 bases, 4 bases remained unmatched. The germline CDR1 and CDR2 sequences are LGHNA and YSLEER. This CDR3 has 15 residues. CDR3 nucleotides: TGCGCCAGCAGCCAAGAATGGACAGGTCCCTACGAGCAGTACTTC. This encodes CASSQEWTGPYEQYF.

The V gene is TRBV12-3 or TRBV12-4, the J gene TRBJ1-5; no firm D call. V was shortened by 2 bases and J by 0 bases, with 14 bases between the two germline ends. This CDR3 has 17 residues. CDR3 sequence reads: CASSLLYHGSSNQPQHF. The CDR3 DNA reads TGTGCCAGCAGTTTATTATACCACGGGAGTAGCAATCAGCCCCAGCATTTT.

This clonotype appeared many times. This chain connects TRBV9 to TRBJ2-1; 10 positions agree with TRBD2. The CDR3 covers 15 residues. V shed 0 bases, J shed 6 bases, and the junction held 3 bases outside the gene matches. The germline gives CDR1 SGDLS, CDR2 YYNGEE. The CDR3 nucleotides are TGTGCCAGCAGCGTAGTCCCTAGCGGGAGCAATGAGCAGTTCTTC. Residues: CASSVVPSGSNEQFF.

This clonotype was observed many times. This chain uses TRBV5-1 with TRBJ1-5; 8 nucleotides line up with TRBD1. Germline V gene sequence: CDR1 SGHRS, CDR2 YFSETQ. J was trimmed by 4 bases and V by 4 bases; bases with no gene match: 7. This CDR3 has 15 amino acids. The CDR3 region has the DNA TGCGCCAGCAGCCGGGGGACAGGTGGGAATCAGCCCCAGCATTTT. It specifies CASSRGTGGNQPQHF.